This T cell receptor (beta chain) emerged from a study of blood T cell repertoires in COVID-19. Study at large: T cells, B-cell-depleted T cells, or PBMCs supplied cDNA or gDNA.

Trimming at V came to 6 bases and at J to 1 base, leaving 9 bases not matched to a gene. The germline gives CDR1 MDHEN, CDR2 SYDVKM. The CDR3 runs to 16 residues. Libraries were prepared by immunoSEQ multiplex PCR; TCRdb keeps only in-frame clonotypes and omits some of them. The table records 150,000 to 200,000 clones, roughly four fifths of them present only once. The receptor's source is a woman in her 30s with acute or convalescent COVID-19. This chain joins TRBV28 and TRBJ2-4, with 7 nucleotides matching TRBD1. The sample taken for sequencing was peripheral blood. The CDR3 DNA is TGTGCCAGCAGGACGATATTACAGGGGGCCAAAAACATTCAGTACTTC. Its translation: CASRTILQGAKNIQYF.